This is a list of T cell receptor beta chains from one sample in a study of beta chain features in type 1 diabetes. Sequenced by immunoSEQ multiplex PCR; TCRdb stores in-frame clones only, minus some. The profile covers tens of thousands of clones, with 42% appearing a single time and about 1.5% taken by the ten largest. The sequenced sample was Tregs from blood. All receptors come from a man aged 25 to 40 with type 1 diabetes. Each CDR3 is given with its conserved first and last residue. Each record gives: V gene, CDR3 length, D gene, J gene, clone size, CDR3 DNA, CDR3 protein. A D gene is named only where the DNA matches it firmly. Rows give clone size only sometimes, using once, few, many, or a class for an expanded clone.

TRBV28,15,TRBD1,TRBJ2-3,-,TGTGCCAGCAGTCGCCTTGACAGGGGCACAGATACGCAGTATTTT,CASSRLDRGTDTQYF
TRBV5-4,16,-,TRBJ1-1,-,TGTGCCAGCAGCCCTAGGTCAGCCGTCGCTTCCACTGAAGCTTTCTTT,CASSPRSAVASTEAFF
TRBV27,13,TRBD1,TRBJ1-6,few,TGTGCCAGCAGCGGACAGGGTGTTACACCCCTCCACTTT,CASSGQGVTPLHF
TRBV6-5,14,TRBD1,TRBJ2-4,-,TGTGCCAGCAGAAGGACAGGGGGCAAAAACATTCAGTACTTC,CASRRTGGKNIQYF
TRBV7-9,15,TRBD2,TRBJ2-1,few,TGTGCCAGCAGCCGTGGACTAGCGGGGGACAATGAGCAGTTCTTC,CASSRGLAGDNEQFF
TRBV7-9,14,-,TRBJ1-2,few,TGTGCCAGCAGCGTCGGACGGGAAGACTATGGCTACACCTTC,CASSVGREDYGYTF
TRBV4-3,15,-,TRBJ2-3,-,TGCGCCAGCAGCCAAGAGGGGACTAGCACAGATACGCAGTATTTT,CASSQEGTSTDTQYF
TRBV18,15,-,TRBJ1-4,few,TGTGCCAGCTCACGCGACAGCCTCACTAATGAAAAACTGTTTTTT,CASSRDSLTNEKLFF
TRBV10-3,13,TRBD1,TRBJ1-3,few,TGTGCCATCAGCCAGGGGGCTGGAAACACCATATATTTT,CAISQGAGNTIYF
TRBV7-9,11,-,TRBJ2-3,few,TGTGCCAGCCTAAGCACAGATACGCAGTATTTT,CASLSTDTQYF
TRBV11-1,12,-,TRBJ1-2,-,TGTGCCAGCAGCTTACTTGGCAGGGGCTACACCTTC,CASSLLGRGYTF
TRBV7-2,16,-,TRBJ2-7,medium-sized,TGTGCCAGCAGCTGGGGGCAGGGTGTAAGAGCCTACGAGCAGTACTTC,CASSWGQGVRAYEQYF
TRBV7-3,12,-,TRBJ2-2,-,TGTGCCAGCAGCTTGGTGCAGGGGGAGCTGTTTTTT,CASSLVQGELFF
TRBV7-9,15,TRBD2,TRBJ2-1,few,TGTGCCAGCAGCTTAGCCTCACAGGGGACTAGCGTTGAGTTCTTC,CASSLASQGTSVEFF
TRBV18,14,-,TRBJ1-2,-,TGTGCCAGCTCACACTCCCAGGATCCCTATGGCTACACCTTC,CASSHSQDPYGYTF
TRBV19,16,-,TRBJ2-2,-,TGTGCCAGTAGGGGTCAGGACACGAAGAACACCGGGGAGCTGTTTTTT,CASRGQDTKNTGELFF
TRBV10-2,15,TRBD1,TRBJ1-1,few,TGCGCCAGCAGTGACCCAGGACAGGGGTCGACTGAAGCTTTCTTT,CASSDPGQGSTEAFF
TRBV7-2,15,TRBD1,TRBJ1-5,-,TGTGCCAGCAGCGGTAGGACAGGCCACAATCAGCCCCAGCATTTT,CASSGRTGHNQPQHF
TRBV7-2,17,TRBD1,TRBJ2-1,few,TGTGCCAGCAGCTTAGGCGTCTGGCAGGGGGACGGCAATGAGCAGTTCTTC,CASSLGVWQGDGNEQFF
TRBV27,13,TRBD1,TRBJ1-2,once,TGTGCCAGCAGTTTATTAGGGGGCAATGGCTACACCTTC,CASSLLGGNGYTF
TRBV7-7,17,-,TRBJ2-7,-,TGTGCTAGCAGCTTAGTTTCCCCCGAGGAAATGACCTACGAGCAGTACTTC,CASSLVSPEEMTYEQYF
TRBV7-2,12,-,TRBJ2-1,-,TGTGCCAGCAGCTCATACAGGGCACAGGAGTTCTTC,CASSSYRAQEFF
TRBV15,13,-,TRBJ1-2,-,TGTGCCACCAGCCCCGACAGAAACTATGGCTACACCTTC,CATSPDRNYGYTF
TRBV30,17,TRBD2,TRBJ2-7,few,TGTGCCTGGAGTGTACGGGGGGGCGTTGGCGGGAGGTACGAGCAGTACTTC,CAWSVRGGVGGRYEQYF
TRBV5-8,15,-,TRBJ2-1,-,TGTGCCAGCAGCAGCTTTAGACTAGGGGCCAATGAGCAGTTCTTC,CASSSFRLGANEQFF
TRBV28,13,-,TRBJ2-2,-,TGTGCGGGGGGGCGGGACATCACCGGGGAGCTGTTTTTT,CAGGRDITGELFF
TRBV4-3,14,TRBD2,TRBJ2-1,-,TGCGCCAGCAGCCAAGCCGTCGGGGGGACTGAGCAGTTCTTC,CASSQAVGGTEQFF
TRBV7-6,12,-,TRBJ2-7,-,TGTGCCAGCAGCGACACAGGTTTCGAGCAGTACTTC,CASSDTGFEQYF
TRBV19,15,-,TRBJ2-1,-,TGTGCCAGTAGTATACCAAACAGGGCTCACAATGAGCAGTTCTTC,CASSIPNRAHNEQFF